Listed below are T cell receptor beta chains from one sample, sequenced in a study of cytomegalovirus exposure and HLA in healthy donors. Here immunoSEQ multiplex PCR was the method, and the copy in TCRdb shows in-frame clones only, minus some. In the table there are 100,000 or so clones, approximately 74% of which are singletons. Sequencing was carried out using PBMCs. Source of these receptors: a woman aged 35 to 49 in good health and CMV-seronegative. CDR3s include the opening cysteine and the closing phenylalanine or tryptophan. D genes are given only for firm matches. Clone size is shown for a subset of rows, as once, few, many or a class of expanded clone.

j_call v_call d_call clone_size cdr3_length cdr3_nt cdr3_aa
TRBJ2-7 TRBV4-1 . . 16 TGCGCCAGCTCCCCTGGGGGCGCCGGAGCTGCCTACGAGCAGTACTTC CASSPGGAGAAYEQYF
TRBJ2-7 TRBV4-1 TRBD2 . 17 TGCGCCAGCAGCCAAGGAAAACTAGCGGGGGTTAGTTACGAGCAGTACTTC CASSQGKLAGVSYEQYF
TRBJ1-5 TRBV12-1 . . 18 TGTGCCAGCAGCTACCGGGACAGGCGCCAAGAGGGCAATCAGCCCCAGCATTTT CASSYRDRRQEGNQPQHF
TRBJ2-1 TRBV6-5 TRBD2 . 15 TGTGCCAGCAGTCCAGGGCGGGGGGGAGACAATGAGCAGTTCTTC CASSPGRGGDNEQFF
TRBJ1-1 TRBV7-9 TRBD1 few 13 TGTGCCAGCACCGGACAGGTTAACACTGAAGCTTTCTTT CASTGQVNTEAFF
TRBJ2-1 TRBV4-2 TRBD2 . 17 TGTGCCAGCAGCCAAGAGCCGGGACTAGCCCGTGAGAATGAGCAGTTCTTC CASSQEPGLARENEQFF
TRBJ1-5 TRBV12-5 TRBD1 . 17 TGTGCTAGTGGCGAACCCACAGGACAGGGGTTCTATCAGCCCCAGCATTTT CASGEPTGQGFYQPQHF
TRBJ2-2 TRBV15 . once 15 TGTGCCACCAGCAGAGATCTAGCTAGCACCGGGGAGCTGTTTTTT CATSRDLASTGELFF
TRBJ1-1 TRBV5-1 TRBD1 once 14 TGCGCCAGCAGCACTTTACAGGGGGAGACTGAAGCTTTCTTT CASSTLQGETEAFF
TRBJ2-5 TRBV10-3 . . 15 TGTGCCATCAGTGACCCGGGGACACCGCAAGAGACCCAGTACTTC CAISDPGTPQETQYF
TRBJ1-6 TRBV7-9 TRBD1 . 17 TGTGCCAGCAGCTCCTCCCTATTGACAGGGGTTAATTCACCCCTCCACTTT CASSSSLLTGVNSPLHF
TRBJ2-7 TRBV28 TRBD2 . 14 TGTGCCAGCAGTTTAGCGGGAGGCGGGTACGAGCAGTACTTC CASSLAGGGYEQYF
TRBJ2-1 TRBV9 TRBD2 . 16 TGTGCCAGCAGCGTGTTAGGACTAGCGGGAGTCAATGAGCAGTTCTTC CASSVLGLAGVNEQFF
TRBJ2-1 TRBV10-3 . once 16 TGTGCCATCAGTGAGACAGACTCTAACCTGCGGGATGAGCAGTTCTTC CAISETDSNLRDEQFF
TRBJ2-7 TRBV11-2 TRBD2 few 14 TGTGCCAGCAGCTTACTAGCGGTTTCCTACGAGCAGTACTTC CASSLLAVSYEQYF
TRBJ2-7 TRBV10-3 . . 13 TGTGCCACCGGACTGGGTTGGCCCTACGAGCAGTACTTC CATGLGWPYEQYF